Below, 30 T cell receptor beta chains from the same sample are listed, as sequenced in a study of blood T cell repertoires in COVID-19. Profiling relied on immunoSEQ multiplex PCR, and the TCRdb table lists in-frame clones only, not all of them. The table has 65,000 to 75,000 clones, 90% seen once. The sample consisted of peripheral blood. The receptors here all came from a middle-aged man with acute or convalescent COVID-19.

The V gene is TRBV12-3 or TRBV12-4, the J gene TRBJ1-1; maybe TRBD1 (5 bases). This CDR3 region has 13 residues. Trimming pared 6 bases from V and 4 bases from J, leaving 12 bases between. The CDR3 loop reads CASRQQEITEAFF. The CDR3, as DNA: TGTGCCAGCAGGCAACAGGAAATCACTGAAGCTTTCTTT.

The chain carries TRBV21-1 and TRBJ2-5; the D call in the table, TRBD1, was not verified against the DNA. TRBV21-1 counts as a pseudogene. This CDR3 region has 16 residues. CDR3 DNA: TGTGCCAGCAGCAAAGAGGGACAGGGCGAAAAAGAGACCCAGTACTTC. Protein: CASSKEGQGEKETQYF.

The V call is TRBV4-2, the J call TRBJ1-1; 8 positions agree with TRBD1. V shed 1 base, J shed 5 bases, and the junction held 3 bases outside the gene matches. CDR1 LGHNA and CDR2 YNFKEQ come from the germline V gene. This CDR3 comprises 14 residues. CDR3 loop: CASSQVQGATEAFF. The CDR3 nucleotides are TGTGCCAGCAGCCAAGTTCAGGGGGCGACTGAAGCTTTCTTT.

This clone was seen a single time. The CDR3 here is CASSVKGTATNEKLFF. The CDR3 coding sequence is TGTGCCAGCAGCGTAAAGGGGACTGCAACTAATGAAAAACTGTTTTTT. The chain recombines TRBV9 with TRBJ1-4; possible D gene TRBD1, 5 bases. CDR1 and CDR2 (germline): SGDLS, YYNGEE. V was shortened by 1 base and J by 0 bases, with 10 bases between the two germline ends. The CDR3 extends over 16 amino acids.

A single count supports this clone. The chain employs TRBV2 and TRBJ2-1; the D gene is possibly TRBD2 (6 bases). CDR1 is SNHLY and CDR2 is FYNNEI in the germline V gene. V was shortened by 5 bases and J by 8 bases, with 22 bases between the two germline ends. The CDR3 runs 16 residues. CDR3: CASSSLADEPRDEQFF. The CDR3 region has the DNA TGTGCCAGCAGTTCTTTAGCGGACGAGCCTAGGGATGAGCAGTTCTTC.

V and J are TRBV28 and TRBJ2-6; 7 bases map to TRBD1. Looked up from germline, CDR1 is MDHEN and CDR2 is SYDVKM. V lost 7 bases and J lost 2; bases outside the gene matches: 2. This CDR3 comprises 14 residues. The CDR3 nucleotides are TGTGCCAGCAACACAGGGGCTGGGGCCAACGTCCTGACTTTC. The encoded protein is CASNTGAGANVLTF.

The chain couples TRBV5-1 to TRBJ2-6; a weak D match, TRBD2 (5 bases). Trimming left V 2 bases short and J 2 bases short, with 17 bases between. CDR3 length: 18 amino acids. Germline loops: CDR1 SGHRS, CDR2 YFSETQ. CDR3 protein: CASSFYAGQVTGANVLTF. In nucleotides, the CDR3 is TGCGCCAGCAGCTTCTACGCGGGCCAGGTAACTGGGGCCAACGTCCTGACTTTC.

V usage is TRBV7-6 and J usage is TRBJ1-1; tentative D call: TRBD1 (5 bases). The ends were cut back, 2 bases at V and 0 bases at J, with 10 bases in the middle. This CDR3 contains 15 residues. Germline-derived CDR1 and CDR2 are SGHVS and FNYEAQ. CDR3 amino acids: CASSLRGHMNTEAFF. CDR3 DNA: TGTGCCAGCAGCTTAAGAGGACACATGAACACTGAAGCTTTCTTT.

The chain combines TRBV6-1 with TRBJ1-6; a weak D match, TRBD1 (5 bases). There are 17 residues in the CDR3. Trimming shortened V by 2 bases and J by 0 bases, and 11 bases separated the two germline ends. Germline V lookup: CDR1 MNHNS, CDR2 SASEGT. CDR3 sequence reads: CASSERLGGSYNSPLHF. The DNA for the CDR3 is TGTGCCAGCAGTGAACGTCTGGGGGGCTCCTATAATTCACCCCTCCACTTT.

This chain links TRBV9 with TRBJ2-1, with 8 bases lining up with TRBD2. This CDR3 has 16 residues. Germline trimming cut 3 bases from V and 8 bases from J; bases unmatched to any gene: 13. From germline, CDR1 is SGDLS and CDR2 YYNGEE. The CDR3 protein is CASSGPPGGRLDEQFF. The CDR3 DNA follows: TGTGCCAGCAGCGGCCCTCCGGGCGGGAGGCTCGATGAGCAGTTCTTC.

The chain has TRBV5-1 and TRBJ1-2, with 10 bases that match TRBD1. Germline loops: CDR1 SGHRS, CDR2 YFSETQ. This CDR3 comprises 15 residues. V was pared by 4 bases and J by 3 bases, with 6 bases of the junction left unmatched. Written as DNA, the CDR3 is TGCGCCAGCAGCCCGGGACAGGGGTATGACTATGGCTACACCTTC. Its protein product is CASSPGQGYDYGYTF.

The chain has TRBV19 and TRBJ2-3; D may be TRBD1 (6 bases). CDR3 size: 15 residues. Germline-derived CDR1 and CDR2 are LNHDA and SQIVND (reference sequence). The V end was cut by 5 bases, the J end by 6 bases, with 18 bases between. CDR3 in DNA: TGTGCCAGTAGTGTCCAGACAGGAGGTTGGGATACGCAGTATTTT. Its translation is CASSVQTGGWDTQYF.

The chain's CDR3 is CATSPWTAGAGNEQFF. CDR3 nucleotide sequence: TGTGCCACCAGTCCCTGGACCGCGGGGGCCGGCAATGAGCAGTTCTTC. The chain recombines TRBV24-1 with TRBJ2-1; tentatively, D is TRBD2 (7 bases). Trimming shortened V by 6 bases and J by 6 bases, and 20 bases separated the two germline ends. CDR1 is KGHDR, CDR2 SFDVKD, per germline. CDR3 size: 16 residues.

This chain links TRBV5-1 with TRBJ1-1; D gene uncertain. The V gene lost 1 base and the J gene lost 1 base, with 11 bases spanning the gap. From germline, CDR1 is SGHRS and CDR2 YFSETQ. This CDR3 is built from 15 residues. CDR3 region: CASSLSREGNTEAFF. In DNA form, the CDR3 reads TGCGCCAGCAGCTTGTCCCGGGAGGGGAACACTGAAGCTTTCTTT. Using reference TRBV5-1 and TRBJ1-1 for the parts outside the CDR3, the full variable domain is KAGVTQTPRYLIKTRGQQVTLSCSPISGHRSVSWYQQTPGQGLQFLFEYFSETQRNKGNFPGRFSGRQFSNSRSEMNVSTLELGDSALYLCASSLSREGNTEAFFGQGTRLTVV.

V usage is TRBV28 and J usage is TRBJ1-6, with D possibly matching TRBD1 (5 bases). Trimming pared 3 bases from V and 4 bases from J, leaving 19 bases between. CDR1 MDHEN and CDR2 SYDVKM come from the germline V gene. The CDR3 runs to 18 residues. The CDR3 DNA follows: TGTGCCAGCAGTTTTAGGGGATACAGAGGAGGGTATAATTCACCCCTCCACTTT. Protein product: CASSFRGYRGGYNSPLHF.

This clone was counted once. The V gene is TRBV7-8, the J gene TRBJ2-1, with D hard to call. Trimming removed 1 base from V and 4 bases from J, with 5 bases in between. Germline CDR1 and CDR2: SGHVS and FQNEAQ. This CDR3 contains 13 residues. For the CDR3, the DNA is TGTGCCAGCAGCTTAGATTCGTACAATGAGCAGTTCTTC. Amino acid sequence: CASSLDSYNEQFF.

The chain joins TRBV7-2 to TRBJ2-3; 8 nucleotides line up with TRBD2. The V gene end was trimmed by 0 bases and the J gene end by 2 bases; junction bases not matched to a gene: 7. The CDR3 length is 17 residues. CDR1 and CDR2 from the germline V gene are SGHTA and FQGNSA. The CDR3 spells CASSLAGVAGNTDTQYF. Written as DNA, the CDR3 is TGTGCCAGCAGCTTAGCCGGGGTAGCGGGAAACACAGATACGCAGTATTTT.

This chain uses TRBV5-1 with TRBJ2-3, with 7 nucleotides matching TRBD1. V shed 4 bases, J shed 2 bases, and the junction held 4 bases outside the gene matches. Germline CDR1 is SGHRS and CDR2 is YFSETQ. CDR3 length: 14 amino acids. CDR3 in amino acids: CASSQGQTTDTQYF. CDR3 DNA: TGCGCCAGCAGCCAGGGACAGACCACAGATACGCAGTATTTT.

This chain connects TRBV7-9 to TRBJ2-2, with a possible D match to TRBD2 (6 bases). Trimming took 5 bases from V and 3 from J, leaving 13 bases between them. The CDR3 loop spans 15 amino acids. Germline V CDR1 and CDR2: SEHNR, FQNEAQ (reference sequence). The CDR3 DNA sequence: TGTGCCAGCAGCGCGACAAGGAGGGACACCGGGGAGCTGTTTTTT. Translating it yields CASSATRRDTGELFF.

CDR3 in DNA: TGTGCCAGTAGTGCGTCCCCGGGGGGCAATCAGCCCCAGCATTTT. Translating it yields CASSASPGGNQPQHF. The rearrangement links TRBV19 to TRBJ1-5; maybe TRBD1 (5 bases). CDR3 length: 15 residues. CDR1 is LNHDA, CDR2 SQIVND, per germline (reference sequence). The V end lost 5 bases, the J end lost 2 bases, and 13 bases lay between the germline ends.

The rearrangement joins TRBV11-2 to TRBJ2-3; TRBD2 matches at 8 bases. Germline V gene sequence: CDR1 SGHAT, CDR2 FQNNGV. The CDR3 runs to 14 residues. V was pared by 4 bases and J by 6 bases, with 6 bases of the junction left unmatched. CDR3 protein: CASSSRGGLDTQYF. CDR3 in DNA: TGTGCCAGCAGCTCCCGCGGGGGGCTTGATACGCAGTATTTT.

The sample holds one count of this clone. The chain combines TRBV7-2 with TRBJ2-1; 15 positions match TRBD2. With V trimmed by 1 base and J by 10 bases, 5 bases remained unmatched. Germline values: CDR1 SGHTA, CDR2 FQGNSA. The CDR3 runs to 16 residues. The DNA for the CDR3 is TGTGCCAGCAGCTTAGGGACTAGCGGGGGGGCAAGGGAGCAGTTCTTC. It translates to CASSLGTSGGAREQFF.

V usage is TRBV2 and J usage is TRBJ2-3; D is undetermined. The germline V and J ends were trimmed by 1 base and 1 base, with 6 bases remaining between them. This CDR3 spans 14 amino acids. Germline V gives CDR1 SNHLY, CDR2 FYNNEI. CDR3 sequence (DNA): TGTGCCAGCAGTGAAGGTACAGGCACAGATACGCAGTATTTT. Its translation is CASSEGTGTDTQYF.

V usage is TRBV4-2 and J usage is TRBJ2-2; D ambiguous. V lost 0 bases, J lost 0 bases, and 5 bases lay in between. From germline, CDR1 is LGHNA and CDR2 YNFKEQ. The CDR3 contains 15 residues. The CDR3 DNA reads as TGTGCCAGCAGCCAAGACCGAGCGAACACCGGGGAGCTGTTTTTT. Its translation: CASSQDRANTGELFF.

This rearrangement joins TRBV28 to TRBJ2-3; 14 nucleotides align to TRBD2. V dropped 8 bases and J dropped 1; count of bases not matched to a gene: 5. The V gene's germline CDR1 is MDHEN and CDR2 SYDVKM. This CDR3 has 16 amino acids. The CDR3 DNA follows: TGTGCCAGCGCGGGGACTAGCGGGAGTGGCACAGATACGCAGTATTTT. Protein: CASAGTSGSGTDTQYF. The entire variable domain, with the rest obtained from reference TRBV28 and TRBJ2-3, is as follows: DVKVTQSSRYLVKRTGEKVFLECVQDMDHENMFWYRQDPGLGLRLIYFSYDVKMKEKGDIPEGYSVSREKKERFSLILESASTNQTSMYLCASAGTSGSGTDTQYFGPGTRLTVL.

The V gene is TRBV6-6, the J gene TRBJ2-3, with 9 bases that match TRBD2. The ends lost 4 bases at V and 0 bases at J; junction bases unmatched: 2. The CDR3 spans 15 residues. The germline CDR1 and CDR2 sequences are MNHNY and SVGAGI (reference sequence). The CDR3: CASSSTSGSTDTQYF. CDR3 DNA: TGTGCCAGCAGTTCGACTAGCGGAAGCACAGATACGCAGTATTTT.

The chain carries TRBV5-1 and TRBJ2-3; 12 bases are shared with TRBD2. The germline V gene has CDR1 SGHRS and CDR2 YFSETQ. V was clipped by 2 bases and J by 5 bases; unmatched bases: 9. The CDR3 extends over 17 amino acids. Here the CDR3 reads CASSFPSGLAGKDTQYF. In nucleotides, the CDR3 is TGCGCCAGCAGCTTTCCCTCCGGACTAGCGGGAAAAGATACGCAGTATTTT.

The rearrangement joins TRBV23-1 to TRBJ2-2; 8 bases fit TRBD1. TRBV23-1 is marked as an open reading frame, function uncertain. Trimming took 0 bases from V and 2 from J; bases not matched to a gene: 5. The CDR3 contains 17 residues. The CDR3 coding sequence is TGCGCCAGCAGTCAATCTGCGGGACAGGAAAACACCGGGGAGCTGTTTTTT. Amino acids: CASSQSAGQENTGELFF.

This clone was observed a few times. The rearrangement joins TRBV27 to TRBJ1-5; the D gene is possibly TRBD1 (6 bases). From germline, CDR1 is MNHEY and CDR2 SMNVEV (reference sequence). Between the trimmed V and J ends, which lost 8 bases and 7 bases, there was a span of 21 bases. The CDR3 runs 15 residues. CDR3 DNA sequence: TGTGCCAGCGGAGTCAGCGCGTATCAGGGGCAGCCCCAGCATTTT. This codes for CASGVSAYQGQPQHF.

This clone was seen just once. V is TRBV5-1 and J is TRBJ1-3, with 9 bases identical to TRBD1. Germline CDR1 reads SGHRS; CDR2 reads YFSETQ. The ends lost 3 bases at V and 0 bases at J; junction bases unmatched: 1. The CDR3 has 15 residues. The CDR3 protein is CASSSTGGSGNTIYF. CDR3 nucleotides: TGCGCCAGCAGCTCGACAGGGGGCTCTGGAAACACCATATATTTT.